The 8 T cell receptor beta chains in this list originate from one sample, sequenced in a study of identical twins. MiXCR, run by TCRdb on the 5' RACE reads, gives a single entry per CDR3 protein. The sample includes hundreds of thousands of distinct CDR3 sequences, roughly an eighth of them seen just once. These data were also filed under a second study, of yellow fever vaccine responses in identical twins.

Sequencing was performed on CD8+ T cells sorted from blood. The receptors stem from a woman aged 18-30 years in good health.

The table lists this clonotype with a few counts. The chain carries TRBV12-3 or TRBV12-4 and TRBJ2-1; the D gene is possibly TRBD1 (5 bases). The CDR3 loop spans 14 amino acids. V was trimmed by 3 bases and J by 8 bases, leaving 14 bases between them. CDR3 bases: TGTGCCAGCAGTTTCAGGGCCTCGGTGGATGAGCAGTTCTTC. It translates to CASSFRASVDEQFF.

The CDR3 nucleotides are TGTGCCAGCAGCTCCCGGGACACCTACGAGCAGTACGTC. Protein sequence: CASSSRDTYEQYV. J is TRBJ2-7 and V is TRBV7-8; perhaps TRBD1 as D (6 bases). The CDR3 sequence is 13 residues long. V lost 4 bases and J 2 bases, leaving 9 bases between the germline ends. Germline-derived CDR1 and CDR2 are SGHVS and FQNEAQ.

This rearrangement joins TRBV6-2 or TRBV6-3 to TRBJ2-1; D remains ambiguous. Germline-derived CDR1 and CDR2 are MNHEY and SVGEGT. V was clipped by 0 bases and J by 8 bases, with 5 bases between them. This CDR3 spans 12 amino acids. CDR3 DNA: TGTGCCAGCAGTTACTCGAATTATGAGCAGTTCTTC. It specifies CASSYSNYEQFF.

The V and J genes are TRBV10-2 and TRBJ2-7; 7 bases agree with TRBD2. J was trimmed by 3 bases and V by 0 bases; bases with no gene match: 5. CDR3 length: 15 residues. CDR1 is WSHSY and CDR2 is SAAADI in the germline V gene. The CDR3 DNA is TGCGCCAGCAGTGAGTCGCATCGCGGGAGCTACGAGCAGTACTTC. Its protein product is CASSESHRGSYEQYF.

The chain uses TRBV4-2 and TRBJ2-3; 8 positions agree with TRBD2. Germline CDR1 and CDR2: LGHNA and YNFKEQ. This CDR3 is built from 16 residues. V shed 0 bases and J 4 bases; nucleotides not matched to a gene: 6. CDR3: CASSQEAGVGSDTQYF. The CDR3, as DNA: TGTGCCAGCAGCCAAGAAGCGGGGGTTGGTTCAGATACGCAGTATTTT.

This clonotype was counted many times. The rearrangement uses TRBV11-1 and TRBJ1-1; D unclear. V gave up 2 bases and J gave up 0 bases, with 19 bases separating them. The length of the CDR3 is 18 residues. Germline V CDR1 and CDR2: SGHAT, FQDESV (reference sequence). CDR3 loop: CASSLYPDGVGMNTEAFF. The DNA of the CDR3 is TGTGCCAGCAGCTTATACCCCGACGGAGTTGGGATGAACACTGAAGCTTTCTTT.

The chain employs TRBV6-1 and TRBJ2-7; 9 bases agree with TRBD2. The germline V gene has CDR1 MNHNS and CDR2 SASEGT. CDR3 length: 15 amino acids. V shed 7 bases, J shed 2 bases, and the junction held 9 bases outside the gene matches. CDR3 region: CASNRRGGRAYEQYF. The CDR3 nucleotides read TGTGCCAGCAACCGACGGGGCGGGAGGGCCTACGAGCAGTACTTC.

This clonotype came up a few times. The chain joins TRBV13 to TRBJ2-3; the D gene is possibly TRBD2 (5 bases). Germline V gives CDR1 PRHDT, CDR2 FYEKMQ (reference sequence). V lost 4 bases, J lost 6 bases, and 8 bases lay in between. This CDR3 has 12 residues. The CDR3, as DNA: TGTGCCAGCAGCTCCTGGGAGGATACGCAGTATTTT. Translating it yields CASSSWEDTQYF.